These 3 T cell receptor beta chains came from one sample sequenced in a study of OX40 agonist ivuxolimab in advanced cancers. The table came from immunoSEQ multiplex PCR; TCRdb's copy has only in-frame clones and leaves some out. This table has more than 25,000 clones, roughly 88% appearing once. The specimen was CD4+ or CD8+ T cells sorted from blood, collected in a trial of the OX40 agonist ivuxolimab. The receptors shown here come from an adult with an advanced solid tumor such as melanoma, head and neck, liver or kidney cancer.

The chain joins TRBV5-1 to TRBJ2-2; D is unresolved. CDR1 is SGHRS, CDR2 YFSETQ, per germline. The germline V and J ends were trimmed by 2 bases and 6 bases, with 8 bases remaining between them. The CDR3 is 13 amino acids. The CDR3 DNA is TGCGCCAGCAGCTTTAAACCGGCCGGGGAGCTGTTTTTT. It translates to CASSFKPAGELFF.

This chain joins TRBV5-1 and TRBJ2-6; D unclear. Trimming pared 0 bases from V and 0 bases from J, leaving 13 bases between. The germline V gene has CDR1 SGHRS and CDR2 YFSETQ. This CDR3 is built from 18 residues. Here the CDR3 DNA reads TGCGCCAGCAGCTTGGCTTTCGCTGAGCACTCTGGGGCCAACGTCCTGACTTTC. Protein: CASSLAFAEHSGANVLTF.

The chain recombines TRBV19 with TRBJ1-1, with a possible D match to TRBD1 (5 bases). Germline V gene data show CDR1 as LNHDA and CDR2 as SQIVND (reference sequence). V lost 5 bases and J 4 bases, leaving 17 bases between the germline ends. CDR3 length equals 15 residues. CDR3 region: CASSPGTWGVTEAFF. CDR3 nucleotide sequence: TGTGCCAGTAGTCCAGGGACCTGGGGGGTCACTGAAGCTTTCTTT.